The clone carrying this TCR beta chain has only a few counts. This specimen belongs to a study of blood T cell repertoires in COVID-19. Background on the study: From the United States, Italy and Spain came samples of acute and convalescent COVID-19. Sample material is recorded as cDNA or gDNA derived from T cells, B-cell-depleted T cells, or PBMCs.

Germline CDR1 and CDR2: SGDLS and YYNGEE. The CDR3 spans 14 residues. The J segment lost 0 bases and the V segment lost 6 bases, leaving 5 bases of the junction unmatched. The authors' processing: Reference gene primer amplification gave estimated nucleated cell counts. Measured with immunoSEQ multiplex PCR; TCRdb has only the in-frame clones, and not every one. The V and J calls and clone size are taken from that table; D and trimming were inferred from the DNA. The table has about 200,000 clones, 70% to 90% seen once. The sequencing sample was made of peripheral blood. The clonotype was recovered from a woman aged 80 or over with acute or convalescent COVID-19. V is TRBV9 and J is TRBJ1-1, with TRBD1 matching 7 bases. DNA for the CDR3: TGTGCCAGCACGACAGGGCCATTGAACACTGAAGCTTTCTTT. It translates to CASTTGPLNTEAFF.